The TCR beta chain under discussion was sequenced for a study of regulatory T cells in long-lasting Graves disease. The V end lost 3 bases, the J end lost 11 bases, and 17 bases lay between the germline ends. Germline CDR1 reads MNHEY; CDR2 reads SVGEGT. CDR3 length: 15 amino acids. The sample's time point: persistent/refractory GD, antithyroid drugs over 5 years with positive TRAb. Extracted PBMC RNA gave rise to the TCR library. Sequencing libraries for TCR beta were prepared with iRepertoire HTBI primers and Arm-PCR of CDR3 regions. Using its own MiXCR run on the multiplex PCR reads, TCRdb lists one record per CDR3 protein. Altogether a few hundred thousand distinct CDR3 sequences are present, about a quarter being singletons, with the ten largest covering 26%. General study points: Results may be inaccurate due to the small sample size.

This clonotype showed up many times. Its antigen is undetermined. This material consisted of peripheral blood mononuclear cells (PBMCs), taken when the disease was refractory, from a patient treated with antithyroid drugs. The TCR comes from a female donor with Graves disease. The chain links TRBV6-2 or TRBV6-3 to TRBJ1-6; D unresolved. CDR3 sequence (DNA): TGTGCCAGCAGTTATAGGGTCGGTGCGGAGGCACCCCTCCACTTT. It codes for CASSYRVGAEAPLHF.